The clone carrying this TCR beta chain was picked up many times. As yet, its antigen is unknown. CDR3 length equals 13 residues. V lost 0 bases and J 8 bases, leaving 10 bases between the germline ends. The germline V gene encodes CDR1 SGHAT and CDR2 FQNNGV. RNA transcripts yielded amplified TCR beta CDR3 regions. HTBI primers were used for first-round RT-PCR of the TCR CDR3. TCRdb itself ran the multiplex PCR reads through MiXCR, one entry per CDR3 protein. Of 550,000 to 650,000 distinct CDR3 sequences detected, 13% to 15% appear once; the ten largest clones hold about 14%. Patients were excluded because of uncontrolled infection, other autoimmune disease, pregnancy or lactation. On the basis of clinical symptoms, serum thyroxine and TRAb, thyroid ultrasound and orbital computed tomography, diagnoses were made. This record belongs to a study of T cells in Graves' hyperthyroidism and ophthalmopathy. Study conclusions and caveats: By a 13 V-J model, ophthalmopathy was set apart from stable hyperthyroidism.

Sequencing was performed on blood. The TCR sequence derives from a middle-aged woman with Graves' hyperthyroidism. The chain carries TRBV11-2 and TRBJ1-1; tentatively, D is TRBD1 (5 bases). CDR3 amino acids: CASSLDRWTEAFF. DNA for the CDR3: TGTGCCAGCAGCTTAGATAGATGGACAGAAGCTTTCTTT.